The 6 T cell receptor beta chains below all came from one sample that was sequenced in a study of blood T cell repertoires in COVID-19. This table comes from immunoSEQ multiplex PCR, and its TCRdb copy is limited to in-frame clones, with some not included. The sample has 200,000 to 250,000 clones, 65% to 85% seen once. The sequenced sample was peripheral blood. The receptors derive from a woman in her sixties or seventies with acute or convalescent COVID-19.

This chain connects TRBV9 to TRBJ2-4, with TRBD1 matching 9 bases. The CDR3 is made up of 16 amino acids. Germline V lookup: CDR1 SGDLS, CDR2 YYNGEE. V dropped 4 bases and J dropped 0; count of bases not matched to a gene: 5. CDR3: CASSPGTGLAKNIQYF. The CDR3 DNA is TGTGCCAGCAGCCCAGGGACAGGGTTAGCCAAAAACATTCAGTACTTC.

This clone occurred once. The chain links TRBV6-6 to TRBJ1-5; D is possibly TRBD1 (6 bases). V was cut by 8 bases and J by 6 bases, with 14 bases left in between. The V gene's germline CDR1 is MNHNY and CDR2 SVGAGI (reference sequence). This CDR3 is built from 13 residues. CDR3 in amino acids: CASSQQGIQPQHF. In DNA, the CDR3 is TGTGCCAGCTCTCAACAGGGTATTCAGCCCCAGCATTTT.

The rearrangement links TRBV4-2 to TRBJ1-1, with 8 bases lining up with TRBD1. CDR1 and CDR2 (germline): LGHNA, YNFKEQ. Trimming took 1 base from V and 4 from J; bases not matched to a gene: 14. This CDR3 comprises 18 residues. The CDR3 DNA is TGTGCCAGCAGCCAAGCTCCAGGGGGCGCGAGGGTGGGCACTGAAGCTTTCTTT. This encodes CASSQAPGGARVGTEAFF.

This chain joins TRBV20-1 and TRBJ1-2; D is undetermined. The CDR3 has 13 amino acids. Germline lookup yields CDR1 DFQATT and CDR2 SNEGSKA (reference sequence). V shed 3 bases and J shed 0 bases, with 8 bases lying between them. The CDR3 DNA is TGCAGTGCTAGTCGGGAAGCTAACTATGGCTACACCTTC. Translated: CSASREANYGYTF.

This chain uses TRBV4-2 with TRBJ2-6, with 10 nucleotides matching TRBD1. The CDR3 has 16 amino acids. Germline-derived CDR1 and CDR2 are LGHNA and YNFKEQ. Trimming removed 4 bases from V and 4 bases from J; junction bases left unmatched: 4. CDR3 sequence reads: CASSPTGGAGANVLTF. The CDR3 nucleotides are TGTGCCAGCAGCCCGACAGGGGGCGCGGGGGCCAACGTCCTGACTTTC.

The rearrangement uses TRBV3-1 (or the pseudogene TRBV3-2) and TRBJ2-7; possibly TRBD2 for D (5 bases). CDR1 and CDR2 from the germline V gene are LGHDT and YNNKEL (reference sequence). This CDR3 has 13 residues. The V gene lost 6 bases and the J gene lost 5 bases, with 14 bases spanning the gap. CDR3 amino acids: CASSGSSGNEQYF. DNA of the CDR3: TGTGCCAGCAGTGGGTCGTCGGGGAACGAGCAGTACTTC.